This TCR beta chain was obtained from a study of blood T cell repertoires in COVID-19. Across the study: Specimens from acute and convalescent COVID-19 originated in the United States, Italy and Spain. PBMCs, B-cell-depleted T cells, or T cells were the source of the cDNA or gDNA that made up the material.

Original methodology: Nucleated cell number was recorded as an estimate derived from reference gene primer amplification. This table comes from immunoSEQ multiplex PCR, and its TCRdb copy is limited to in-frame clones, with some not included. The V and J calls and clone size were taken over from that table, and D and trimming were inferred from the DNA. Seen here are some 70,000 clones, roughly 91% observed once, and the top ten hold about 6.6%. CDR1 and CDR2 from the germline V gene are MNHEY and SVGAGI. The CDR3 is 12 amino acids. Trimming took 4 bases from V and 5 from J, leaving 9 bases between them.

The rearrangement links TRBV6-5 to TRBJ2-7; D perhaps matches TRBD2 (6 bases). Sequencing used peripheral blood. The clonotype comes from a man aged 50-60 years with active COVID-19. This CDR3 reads CASSSSGDEQYF. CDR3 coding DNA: TGTGCCAGCAGTTCATCGGGAGACGAGCAGTACTTC.